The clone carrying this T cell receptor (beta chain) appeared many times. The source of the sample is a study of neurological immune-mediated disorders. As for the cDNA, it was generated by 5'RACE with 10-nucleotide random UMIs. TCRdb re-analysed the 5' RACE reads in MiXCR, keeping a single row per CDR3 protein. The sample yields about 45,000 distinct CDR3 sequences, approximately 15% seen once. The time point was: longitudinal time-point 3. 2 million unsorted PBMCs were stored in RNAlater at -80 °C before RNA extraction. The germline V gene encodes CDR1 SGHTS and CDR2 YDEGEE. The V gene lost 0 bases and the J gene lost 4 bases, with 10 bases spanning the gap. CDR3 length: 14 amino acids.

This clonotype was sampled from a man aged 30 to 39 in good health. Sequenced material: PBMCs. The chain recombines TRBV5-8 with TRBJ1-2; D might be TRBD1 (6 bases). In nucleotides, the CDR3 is TGTGCCAGCAGCTTGGGTCGGGGGGCCTATGGCTACACCTTC. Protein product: CASSLGRGAYGYTF.